These 5 T cell receptor beta chains were sequenced from one sample in a study of shared clonotypes between healthy human individuals. Sequenced by immunoSEQ multiplex PCR; TCRdb stores in-frame clones only, minus some. The table has around 1.5 million clones, about 98% seen once. The specimen sequenced was naive CD4+ T cells sorted from blood. Sample subset: CD45RA+ positively selected. The receptors derive from a man aged 25-40 years in good health.

The rearrangement joins TRBV19 to TRBJ1-2, with 7 bases matching TRBD1. Germline V gene data show CDR1 as LNHDA and CDR2 as SQIVND (reference sequence). J gave up 4 bases and V 3 bases, and 14 bases lay outside the gene matches. The CDR3 is 17 residues long. The CDR3 is CASSIQGGRPGGYGYTF. CDR3 in DNA: TGTGCCAGTAGTATTCAGGGGGGCCGGCCCGGGGGCTATGGCTACACCTTC.

This sequence joins TRBV27 and TRBJ2-6, with D unresolved. Germline assignment: CDR1 MNHEY and CDR2 SMNVEV (reference sequence). Trimming removed 6 bases at V and 2 bases at J, with 5 bases between. CDR3 length: 13 amino acids. This CDR3 is CASRAAGANVLTF. Written as DNA, the CDR3 is TGTGCCAGCAGGGCGGCTGGGGCCAACGTCCTGACTTTC.

V is TRBV11-2 and J is TRBJ1-2; D is uncertain. Per the germline V gene, CDR1 is SGHAT and CDR2 is FQNNGV. This CDR3 comprises 14 residues. V gave up 1 base and J gave up 3 bases, with 9 bases separating them. The CDR3 DNA is TGTGCCAGCAGCTTAGCCGGAGTCGACTATGGCTACACCTTC. Amino acids: CASSLAGVDYGYTF.

The chain combines TRBV5-1 with TRBJ2-1; 9 nucleotides match TRBD2. This CDR3 region has 17 residues. CDR1 is SGHRS, CDR2 YFSETQ, per germline. V gave up 0 bases and J gave up 5 bases; unmatched junction bases: 9. CDR3 protein: CASSLALVAGGNNEQFF. Here the CDR3 DNA reads TGCGCCAGCAGCTTGGCCCTCGTTGCGGGAGGGAACAATGAGCAGTTCTTC.

V and J are TRBV29-1 and TRBJ2-1, with no clear D. Trimming stripped 3 bases from V and 8 bases from J, with 14 bases between. CDR1 is SQVTM and CDR2 is ANQGSEA in the germline V gene. CDR3 length: 13 residues. This CDR3 is CSVDFQSVHEQFF. CDR3 DNA sequence: TGCAGCGTTGACTTCCAGAGCGTCCATGAGCAGTTCTTC.